A selection of T cell receptor beta chains follows, all from one sample in a study of blood T cell repertoires in COVID-19. Clones were read by immunoSEQ multiplex PCR, and TCRdb kept only the in-frame ones, dropping some. This table holds hundreds of thousands of clones, about 88% found once. The sequenced material came from PBMCs or T cells enriched from blood (not recorded which). The origin of the receptors is a woman between 45 and 65 years old who had recovered from COVID-19. CDR3s include the opening cysteine and the closing phenylalanine or tryptophan. D genes are given only for firm matches. Clone size is not always given. Where it is, it says once, few, many or a class for expanded clones.

cdr3_aa | cdr3_nt | v_call | clone_size | j_call | d_call
CASSLASGRLGTDTQYF | TGTGCCAGCAGCTTAGCTAGCGGGAGATTGGGCACAGATACGCAGTATTTT | TRBV7-2 | once | TRBJ2-3 | TRBD2
CASSFILAGGRTYNEQFF | TGTGCCAGCAGCTTTATTTTGGCGGGAGGGAGGACCTACAATGAGCAGTTCTTC | TRBV7-9 | NA | TRBJ2-1 | TRBD2
CASSLGGGTGQFF | TGTGCCAGCAGCTTGGGAGGCGGGACAGGGCAGTTCTTC | TRBV5-4 | NA | TRBJ2-1 | TRBD1
CASSLGGQGYGYTF | TGTGCCAGCAGCTTGGGCGGACAGGGCTATGGCTACACCTTC | TRBV5-5 | NA | TRBJ1-2 | TRBD1
CAWNGGIFTGELFF | TGTGCCTGGAATGGGGGGATTTTCACCGGGGAGCTGTTTTTT | TRBV30 | NA | TRBJ2-2 | NA
CASSQDFYRTANEKLFF | TGCGCCAGCAGCCAAGATTTTTACCGGACAGCTAATGAAAAACTGTTTTTT | TRBV4-3 | NA | TRBJ1-4 | NA
CASSSGTGFSNQPQHF | TGTGCCAGCAGCTCCGGGACAGGGTTTTCCAATCAGCCCCAGCATTTT | TRBV7-9 | NA | TRBJ1-5 | TRBD1
CASSQGRGSLSYEQYF | TGCGCCAGCAGCCAAGGGCGGGGTAGTCTCTCCTACGAGCAGTACTTC | TRBV4-3 | NA | TRBJ2-7 | NA
CAGKKGDYGYTF | TGTGCCGGAAAAAAAGGAGACTATGGCTACACCTTC | TRBV30 | NA | TRBJ1-2 | NA
CAWTSGYGQPQHF | TGTGCCTGGACTTCAGGGTATGGGCAGCCCCAGCATTTT | TRBV30 | NA | TRBJ1-5 | NA
CASSLIQGVDSPLHF | TGCGCCAGCAGCTTGATACAGGGGGTTGATTCACCCCTCCACTTT | TRBV5-1 | NA | TRBJ1-6 | TRBD1
CATSSIIFGPATQYF | TGTGCCACCAGCAGTATAATATTTGGGCCTGCTACGCAGTATTTT | TRBV15 | few | TRBJ2-3 | NA
CASSFKLTMLGSCEQYF | TGTGCCAGCAGCTTCAAGCTTACAATGCTGGGGAGCTGCGAGCAGTACTTC | TRBV7-2 | once | TRBJ2-7 | NA
CASKMIAAYNEQFF | TGTGCCAGCAAGATGATAGCGGCTTACAATGAGCAGTTCTTC | TRBV27 | NA | TRBJ2-1 | NA
CASGPRGLYNEQFF | TGTGCCAGCGGCCCGCGGGGACTCTACAATGAGCAGTTCTTC | TRBV11-1 | NA | TRBJ2-1 | NA
CASRQTYNSPLHF | TGTGCCAGCAGACAAACCTATAATTCACCCCTCCACTTT | TRBV11-2 | NA | TRBJ1-6 | NA
CASSYRGETQYF | TGTGCCAGCAGTTACCGCGGGGAGACCCAGTACTTC | TRBV6-2/TRBV6-3 | NA | TRBJ2-5 | NA
CASSFLKSSYNEQFF | TGTGCCAGCAGCTTCCTAAAGAGCTCCTACAATGAGCAGTTCTTC | TRBV7-9 | NA | TRBJ2-1 | NA
CASSDRSGEKLFF | TGTGCCAGCTCTGACAGGTCCGGCGAAAAACTGTTTTTT | TRBV6-5 | NA | TRBJ1-4 | NA
CASSPGGPGSYNEQFF | TGTGCCAGCAGCCCGGGAGGGCCGGGGTCCTACAATGAGCAGTTCTTC | TRBV7-3 | NA | TRBJ2-1 | TRBD2
CASSYGTGRTEAFF | TGCGCCAGCAGCTACGGGACAGGGAGGACTGAAGCTTTCTTT | TRBV5-1 | NA | TRBJ1-1 | TRBD1
CASIPGALVNTGELFF | TGTGCCAGCATCCCCGGTGCCCTCGTAAACACCGGGGAGCTGTTTTTT | TRBV28 | NA | TRBJ2-2 | NA
CAWIGQMNTEAFF | TGTGCCTGGATTGGACAGATGAACACTGAAGCTTTCTTT | TRBV30 | NA | TRBJ1-1 | NA
CAISSSSGNNEQFF | TGTGCCATCAGTTCGTCGTCAGGGAACAATGAGCAGTTCTTC | TRBV10-3 | NA | TRBJ2-1 | NA
CASSSMALYEQYF | TGTGCCAGCAGCTCGATGGCCCTGTACGAGCAGTACTTC | TRBV6-5 | once | TRBJ2-7 | NA
CASSHDTNNQPQHF | TGTGCCAGCAGCCATGACACCAACAATCAGCCCCAGCATTTT | TRBV4-2 | NA | TRBJ1-5 | NA
CASSEPAGGSGTGELFF | TGTGCCAGCAGTGAACCTGCGGGAGGAAGTGGCACCGGGGAGCTGTTTTTT | TRBV25-1 | NA | TRBJ2-2 | TRBD2
CASSNFYGYTF | TGTGCCAGCAGCAACTTTTATGGCTACACCTTC | TRBV9 | once | TRBJ1-2 | NA
CASSRPGQGFDEQYF | TGTGCCAGCAGCCGACCGGGACAGGGATTCGACGAGCAGTACTTC | TRBV5-4 | NA | TRBJ2-7 | TRBD1
CASSLFRSGQGGPDTQYF | TGTGCCAGCAGCTTGTTTCGCTCGGGACAGGGAGGGCCAGATACGCAGTATTTT | TRBV5-6 | NA | TRBJ2-3 | TRBD1
CASSLTGTLYGYTF | TGTGCCAGCAGTTTAACTGGGACACTCTATGGCTACACCTTC | TRBV28 | NA | TRBJ1-2 | NA
CASSLALLAGASEKNIQYF | TGTGCCAGCAGCTTAGCGCTCCTAGCGGGAGCCTCCGAAAAAAACATTCAGTACTTC | TRBV7-2 | NA | TRBJ2-4 | TRBD2
CITNGGASNYGYTF | TGCATCACGAACGGGGGGGCGTCCAACTATGGCTACACCTTC | TRBV29-1 | NA | TRBJ1-2 | NA
CASSERDRRNEKLFF | TGTGCCAGCAGTGAAAGGGACAGGCGGAATGAAAAACTGTTTTTT | TRBV2 | NA | TRBJ1-4 | TRBD1
CASTMGQGNYGYTF | TGTGCCAGCACCATGGGACAGGGCAACTATGGCTACACCTTC | TRBV28 | NA | TRBJ1-2 | TRBD1
CASSRASGETQYF | TGTGCCAGCAGCCGAGCTAGCGGAGAGACCCAGTACTTC | TRBV5-8 | NA | TRBJ2-5 | TRBD2
CSVEESVVFEAFF | TGCAGCGTTGAAGAGTCTGTTGTGTTTGAAGCTTTCTTT | TRBV29-1 | NA | TRBJ1-1 | NA
CATSDTSGSLGWTQYF | TGTGCCACTAGCGATACTAGCGGCTCGTTAGGGTGGACGCAGTATTTT | TRBV24-1 | NA | TRBJ2-3 | TRBD2
CASSSWTGGGYTF | TGTGCCAGCAGTTCCTGGACAGGGGGGGGCTACACCTTC | TRBV12-3/TRBV12-4 | NA | TRBJ1-2 | TRBD1
CASVPRGRANTEAFF | TGTGCCAGCGTCCCGAGGGGGAGGGCGAACACTGAAGCTTTCTTT | TRBV28 | NA | TRBJ1-1 | NA
CASSSGQGHYEQYF | TGTGCCAGCAGCTCGGGACAAGGGCACTACGAGCAGTACTTC | TRBV5-5 | NA | TRBJ2-7 | NA
CASSSEGETDTQYF | TGTGCCAGCAGTTCAGAGGGGGAGACAGATACGCAGTATTTT | TRBV7-9 | NA | TRBJ2-3 | NA
CASSQYAGGETQYF | TGTGCCAGCAGCCAATATGCCGGCGGGGAGACCCAGTACTTC | TRBV14 | NA | TRBJ2-5 | NA
CASFSRRGLSYEQYF | TGTGCCAGCTTCTCCCGGCGGGGGCTTTCCTACGAGCAGTACTTC | TRBV28 | few | TRBJ2-7 | NA
CATSATGTSYEQYF | TGTGCCACCAGTGCCACCGGGACAAGCTACGAGCAGTACTTC | TRBV24-1 | NA | TRBJ2-7 | NA
CASSQSFLRERKTQYF | TGTGCCAGCAGCCAATCGTTCTTGCGGGAGAGGAAGACCCAGTACTTC | TRBV3-1/TRBV3-2 | NA | TRBJ2-5 | TRBD2
CASTDFGRVDYGYTF | TGTGCCAGCACGGATTTCGGCAGGGTTGACTATGGCTACACCTTC | TRBV28 | NA | TRBJ1-2 | NA